This TCR beta chain was recorded in a study of T cell clonotyping in hematopoietic cell transplantation (dated by TCRdb to about 2021). Broadly, across the study: In the study, over a hundred blood samples were gathered from 35 consecutive transplant recipients and their related donors. Patients were recruited between late 2015 and 2017 and followed until September 2020 or death. Overall results and qualifications from the work: Just a small fraction of recipient repertoires overlapped with donor repertoires, and more than 95% appeared de novo at the given depth. The sample size was limited and the cells went unsorted, which meant the CD4 and CD8 repertoire contributions could not be told apart. Donor and pretransplant recipient Inverse Simpson Index values predicted broader posttransplant TCR repertoire diversity. A decrease in recipient TCR diversity was observed after transplant, and a progressive increase in pathologically expanded clonotypes was seen from day 30 to day 180.

The germline V gene encodes CDR1 SGHNT and CDR2 YYREEE (reference sequence). The CDR3 sequence holds 14 residues, the cysteine and phenylalanine included. The sequence is cut down to CDR3 DNA, 42 bases in frame from base 1. Here V drops 0 bases and J drops 3 bases, and the junction holds 3 bases not matched to any gene. The immunoSEQ assay, a bias-controlled multiplex PCR using V- and J-specific primers, was used to amplify TCR beta CDR3 regions from genomic DNA. A proprietary barcode and Illumina adapter sequences were added to the CDR3 amplicons in a second PCR step. CDR3 libraries were sequenced on an Illumina MiSeq instrument. Turning to the authors' computational methods: Export and quality control were performed with immunoSEQ Analyzer 3.0, and downstream analyses were performed with R Bioconductor and Immunarch. Only productive rearrangements in the normalized downsampled data set were used to calculate repertoire metrics. In the normalized cohort, a clonotype counted as pathologically expanded if the clonotype was larger than 5 templates. The Inverse Simpson Index served as the measure of repertoire diversity. To capture all clonotypes, the CMV-specificity analyses were run on the non-normalized data set. Held by TCRdb, this immuneACCESS table contains in-frame sequences only and omits some clones. Under half of the omission traces to an unresolved V gene where checked; the cause of the rest is unknown. The DNA was the basis for D and trimming; V, J and clone size are from that table. In this sample the table shows about 8,000 clones, around 94% of which occur a single time. The top ten constitute under 1.5% of the sample.

The sample's time point label is to be understood as: 30 days after allo-HCT. Recipient blood was collected about 28 days before transplant and at days 30, 100 and 180 after transplant. Nuclei Lysis Solution was used to extract genomic DNA from fresh or cryopreserved unfractionated peripheral blood mononuclear cells. Comment on this clone: Its antigen is currently not known. Qualities for individual bases were not recorded, and no much larger clone is one base off.

The sample in question was peripheral blood mononuclear cells, obtained 30 days after allogeneic stem cell transplant. The sequence links TRBV5-4 to TRBJ2-7, with 7 bases matching TRBD2. The receptor was derived from a male patient aged 60-69 years who had an allogeneic stem cell transplant from an unrelated donor, so T cells may come from the graft donor. Some clones in this sample may be carry-over from other donors' samples. This receptor has the CDR3 CASSLVGGSYEQYF. The sequenced DNA: TGTGCCAGCAGCTTGGTGGGCGGGAGCTACGAGCAGTACTTC.